A single sample gave rise to the 15 T cell receptor beta chains below, sequenced in a study of blood T cell repertoires in COVID-19. Using immunoSEQ multiplex PCR, the repertoire was profiled, and TCRdb retains in-frame clones only, with some absent. Altogether 130,000 or so clones are present, around 89% being singletons, with the ten largest covering roughly 2.2%. Sequenced: peripheral blood. The receptors were sampled from a man in his sixties or seventies with active COVID-19.

Here the CDR3 reads CASSQDGTTYEQYF. The CDR3 nucleotides read TGCGCCAGCAGCCAAGATGGGACAACCTACGAGCAGTACTTC. V usage is TRBV4-3 and J usage is TRBJ2-7; D possibly corresponds to TRBD1 (6 bases). Germline V gene lookup returns CDR1 LGHNA and CDR2 YSLEER. The CDR3 has 14 residues. V lost 0 bases and J 2 bases, leaving 8 bases between the germline ends.

The chain is built from TRBV3-1 (or the pseudogene TRBV3-2) and TRBJ1-5; TRBD1 matches 8 bases. Germline lookup yields CDR1 LGHDT and CDR2 YNNKEL (reference sequence). Losses at the gene ends were 5 bases for V and 7 bases for J; bases not matched to a gene: 7. This CDR3 region has 14 residues. CDR3 region: CASSSGQGRQPQHF. In nucleotides, the CDR3 is TGTGCCAGCAGCTCCGGACAGGGCAGACAGCCCCAGCATTTT.

The J gene is TRBJ1-5, the V gene TRBV4-2, with 7 bases identical to TRBD1. Germline V lookup: CDR1 LGHNA, CDR2 YNFKEQ. With 1 base clipped from V and 8 bases from J, the junction kept 11 bases outside the gene matches. The CDR3 extends over 16 amino acids. CDR3 region: CASSQGVGRGREPQHF. The CDR3 DNA follows: TGTGCCAGCAGCCAAGGGGTAGGAAGGGGGCGGGAGCCCCAGCATTTT.

J is TRBJ1-5 and V is TRBV5-8; 8 nucleotides match TRBD1. Germline CDR1 SGHTS, CDR2 YDEGEE. The V segment lost 4 bases and the J segment 6 bases; nucleotides outside the gene matches: 6. The CDR3 runs to 14 residues. The CDR3 DNA follows: TGTGCCAGCAGCCGACAGGGGTATGCTCAGCCCCAGCATTTT. It is translated as CASSRQGYAQPQHF.

V and J are TRBV9 and TRBJ2-5, with D possibly being TRBD2 (6 bases). The CDR3 is 14 amino acids. The germline gives CDR1 SGDLS, CDR2 YYNGEE. V was cut by 3 bases and J by 4 bases, with 13 bases left in between. The CDR3 loop is CASSGRAKGETQYF. CDR3 coding DNA: TGTGCCAGCAGCGGGAGGGCCAAGGGAGAGACCCAGTACTTC. The entire variable domain, with the rest obtained from reference TRBV9 and TRBJ2-5, is as follows: DSGVTQTPKHLITATGQRVTLRCSPRSGDLSVYWYQQSLDQGLQFLIQYYNGEERAKGNILERFSAQQFPDLHSELNLSSLELGDSALYFCASSGRAKGETQYFGPGTRLLVL.

This chain links TRBV14 with TRBJ2-7; a weak D match, TRBD2 (5 bases). Germline-derived CDR1 and CDR2 are SGHDN and FVKESK. With 5 bases removed from V and 3 bases from J, the gap between germline ends came to 17 bases. The CDR3 is made up of 15 amino acids. The CDR3 bases are TGTGCCAGCAGCGGTCCCCGGGGTATGTACTACGAGCAGTACTTC. It specifies CASSGPRGMYYEQYF. Complete variable domain (other parts from reference TRBV14 and TRBJ2-7): EAGVTQFPSHSVIEKGQTVTLRCDPISGHDNLYWYRRVMGKEIKFLLHFVKESKQDESGMPNNRFLAERTGGTYSTLKVQPAELEDSGVYFCASSGPRGMYYEQYFGPGTRLTVT.

The chain employs TRBV27 and TRBJ1-6; D uncertain. The CDR3 contains 12 residues. Trimming took 4 bases from V and 12 from J, leaving 10 bases between them. Germline values: CDR1 MNHEY, CDR2 SMNVEV (reference sequence). The CDR3 DNA reads TGTGCCAGCAGTTCTCGCCCGGGACCCCTCCACTTT. Protein sequence: CASSSRPGPLHF.

This chain connects TRBV27 to TRBJ2-7; 12 nucleotides match TRBD2. Trimming removed 2 bases from V and 4 bases from J; junction bases left unmatched: 0. The germline CDR1 and CDR2 sequences are MNHEY and SMNVEV (reference sequence). The CDR3 is 14 amino acids. In DNA form, the CDR3 reads TGTGCCAGCAGTTTAGGGACTAGCGGGTACGAGCAGTACTTC. This encodes CASSLGTSGYEQYF.

The chain couples TRBV7-9 to TRBJ2-5; TRBD1 aligns across 7 bases. The CDR3 runs to 14 residues. Per germline, CDR1 SEHNR and CDR2 FQNEAQ (reference sequence). Trimming at V came to 5 bases and at J to 2 bases, leaving 5 bases not matched to a gene. The CDR3 coding sequence is TGTGCCAGCAGCCCCGACAGGGTTCAAGAGACCCAGTACTTC. Its translation is CASSPDRVQETQYF.

A single count supports this clone. The CDR3 DNA sequence: TGTGCCAGCCTGGAAAGGGGATTGAACACTGAAGCTTTCTTT. Its protein is CASLERGLNTEAFF. The chain combines TRBV28 with TRBJ1-1; a possible D gene is TRBD1 (5 bases). CDR3 length: 14 residues. Between the trimmed V and J ends, which lost 8 bases and 0 bases, there was a span of 13 bases. Germline lookup yields CDR1 MDHEN and CDR2 SYDVKM.

The chain recombines TRBV28 with TRBJ1-1; a weak D match, TRBD1 (6 bases). Deletions cut 2 bases from V and 1 base from J, with 14 bases between. The germline V gene encodes CDR1 MDHEN and CDR2 SYDVKM. This CDR3 region has 16 residues. This CDR3 reads CASSLELRQANTEAFF. The CDR3 DNA reads TGTGCCAGCAGTTTAGAATTGAGACAGGCGAACACTGAAGCTTTCTTT.

The chain combines TRBV6-2 or TRBV6-3 with TRBJ1-1; D is possibly TRBD1 (6 bases). Germline V gives CDR1 MNHEY, CDR2 SVGEGT. The CDR3 consists of 16 residues. V gave up 0 bases and J gave up 0 bases, with 11 bases separating them. In DNA form, the CDR3 reads TGTGCCAGCAGTTACTCGACAGGTCAGTTGAACACTGAAGCTTTCTTT. Translating gives CASSYSTGQLNTEAFF.

The chain has TRBV7-2 and TRBJ2-7; 7 bases fit TRBD1. With 5 bases clipped from V and 2 bases from J, the junction kept 3 bases outside the gene matches. Germline V lookup: CDR1 SGHTA, CDR2 FQGNSA. The CDR3 has 13 residues. CDR3 protein: CASSGGQTYEQYF. The CDR3 region has the DNA TGTGCCAGCAGCGGGGGACAGACCTACGAGCAGTACTTC.

This clone was observed a handful of times. The DNA for the CDR3 is TGTGCCAGCAGCCAATATCAGAGTCGCGGCGAGCAGTACTTC. Amino acid sequence: CASSQYQSRGEQYF. This chain links TRBV3-1 (or the pseudogene TRBV3-2) with TRBJ2-7; no clear D. The CDR3 extends over 14 amino acids. Germline V gives CDR1 LGHDT, CDR2 YNNKEL (reference sequence). The V and J ends lost 2 bases and 6 bases respectively, with 14 bases between them.

The chain is built from TRBV29-1 and TRBJ2-1; D gene uncertain. Trimming took 6 bases from V and 8 from J, leaving 20 bases between them. CDR3 length equals 14 residues. CDR1 and CDR2 (germline): SQVTM, ANQGSEA. CDR3 residues: CSVYKPGFFDEQFF. The CDR3 nucleotides read TGCAGCGTCTACAAACCGGGTTTCTTCGATGAGCAGTTCTTC.